This entry features one T cell receptor beta chain sequence. The CDR3 spans 15 residues. Germline V lookup: CDR1 SGHNT, CDR2 YYREEE (reference sequence). V lost 4 bases and J lost 1, with 15 bases in between. Treatment: over 15 received Ad26.COV2.S at low or high dose, single or two shots; roughly five received placebo; per-sample allocation not given. Day 63 following the first vaccine or placebo injection was when the samples were taken. Ad26 vector vaccine expressed Wuhan-strain SARS-CoV-2 spike. Clones were sequenced by immunoSEQ multiplex PCR, and TCRdb holds only the in-frame ones, with some missing. The table includes roughly 450,000 clones, 80% to 95% detected once. The data derive from a study of Ad26.COV2.S vaccination and SARS-CoV-2 variants. Study information: Sample donor was a member of the COV1001 Ad26.COV2.S trial arm. Into the muscle, Ad26.COV2.S was dosed once or twice, 56 days apart.

Specimen: peripheral blood, collected in a trial of Ad26.COV2.S vaccine versus placebo. The TCR sequence derives from a person aged 18 to 65 who received the Ad26.COV2.S COVID-19 vaccine or a placebo. The J gene is TRBJ2-7, the V gene TRBV5-4, with D uncertain. Here the CDR3 reads CASSLRQAPSYEQYF. The CDR3 DNA follows: TGTGCCAGCAGCCTCCGACAAGCGCCATCCTACGAGCAGTACTTC. Looking up the rest from reference TRBV5-4 and TRBJ2-7 gives the full variable domain: ETGVTQSPTHLIKTRGQQVTLRCSSQSGHNTVSWYQQALGQGPQFIFQYYREEENGRGNFPPRFSGLQFPNYSSELNVNALELDDSALYLCASSLRQAPSYEQYFGPGTRLTVT.